These T cell receptor beta chains were read from a single sample in a study of cytomegalovirus exposure and HLA in healthy donors. This table comes from immunoSEQ multiplex PCR, and its TCRdb copy is limited to in-frame clones, with some not included. The data contain 150,000 to 200,000 clones, approximately 96% of them singletons. Sequences were obtained from PBMCs. The receptors derive from a young woman in good health and CMV-seronegative. CDR3s include the opening cysteine and the closing phenylalanine or tryptophan. A D gene is named only where the DNA matches it firmly. The size entry is marked missing in some rows and otherwise reads once, few, many or a size class.

cdr3_nt	cdr3_aa	v_call	j_call	d_call	clone_size
TGTGCCTGGAGGCGCTGGACTAGCGGGGGAGAGCAGTTCTTC	CAWRRWTSGGEQFF	TRBV30	TRBJ2-1	TRBD2	-
TGTGCCTGGAGTGTGGGCGGGGGGCGGTACGAGCAGTACTTC	CAWSVGGGRYEQYF	TRBV30	TRBJ2-7	TRBD2	-
TGTGCCAGCAGCTTATCGAGAGATACGCAGTATTTT	CASSLSRDTQYF	TRBV7-6	TRBJ2-3	-	-
TGTGCCAGCAGCTCGGGGACAGGGGGCGCGGAGACCCAGTACTTC	CASSSGTGGAETQYF	TRBV5-8	TRBJ2-5	TRBD1	-
TGCGCCAGCAGCCAAGTTGGGACTAGCGGGGGGCGGGGGGAGACCCAGTACTTC	CASSQVGTSGGRGETQYF	TRBV4-1	TRBJ2-5	TRBD2	-
TGTGCCAGCAGCCAAGGGAACTCCAGGGATGGAGAGACCCAGTACTTC	CASSQGNSRDGETQYF	TRBV4-2	TRBJ2-5	-	once
TGTGCCAGCAGCCCCTCCCTAGCGGGGGCCGAGTACGAGCAGTACTTC	CASSPSLAGAEYEQYF	TRBV5-4	TRBJ2-7	TRBD2	-
TGTGCCAGCAGGAGACCGAGGACAGACAGGGGTACCGGGGAGCTGTTTTTT	CASRRPRTDRGTGELFF	TRBV4-2	TRBJ2-2	TRBD1	once
TGTGCCAGCAGCTCTCGTAAGGGACAGGGTGACACCGGGGAGCTGTTTTTT	CASSSRKGQGDTGELFF	TRBV11-2	TRBJ2-2	TRBD1	-
TGTGCCAGCAGCCGAGACGCGGGGGGCTCCCTTCACTACGAGCAGTACTTC	CASSRDAGGSLHYEQYF	TRBV11-1	TRBJ2-7	TRBD2	-